This record covers a single T cell receptor beta chain. Its antigen remains unknown. This entry is derived from a study of vaccination effects on CD4 cells after COVID-19. The ViraFEST assay expanded antigen-specific CD4+ T cells with viral peptide pools before sequencing. Cultured cells yielded isolated CD4+ T cells after 10 to 11 days. Vaccine administered to participants consisted of two doses of either BNT162b2 or mRNA-1273. This table comes from immunoSEQ multiplex PCR, and its TCRdb copy is limited to in-frame clones, with some not included. The sample consists of 20,000 to 25,000 clones, roughly 80% of them appearing once. CDR3 length: 15 residues. The V gene lost 3 bases and the J gene lost 3 bases, with 14 bases spanning the gap. The germline gives CDR1 MNHGY, CDR2 SVAAGI.

This material consisted of CD4+ T cells from PBMCs cultured with SARS-CoV-2 spike peptides, taken after COVID-19 vaccination. This receptor was taken from a human donor who received a COVID-19 vaccine. Some clones in this sample may be carry-over from other donors' samples. This chain uses TRBV6-9 with TRBJ1-2, with TRBD1 as a possible D gene (6 bases). CDR3 coding DNA: TGTGCCAGCAGTTACGGACAGTCCATCCACTATGGCTACACCTTC. This gives the protein CASSYGQSIHYGYTF.